The source of this TCR beta chain is a study of shared clonotypes between healthy human individuals. The CDR3 has 19 amino acids. V gave up 0 bases and J gave up 3 bases, with 24 bases separating them. Germline V CDR1 and CDR2: MGHRA, YSYEKL. The repertoire was sequenced with immunoSEQ multiplex PCR; TCRdb's copy has only in-frame clones and lacks some. Altogether around 200,000 clones are present, approximately 92% being singletons, with the ten largest covering 0.067%. The TCR sequence derives from a woman younger than 45 in good health. The V gene is TRBV4-1, the J gene TRBJ2-7; D is ambiguous. Sequences were obtained from naive CD4+ T cells sorted from blood. Noted subset: CD45RA+ positively selected. This CDR3 reads CASSQDRMGRAYQHYEQYF. The CDR3 DNA follows: TGCGCCAGCAGCCAAGATAGGATGGGCCGGGCTTATCAACACTACGAGCAGTACTTC.